The 21 T cell receptor beta chains below all came from one sample that was sequenced in a study of cytotoxic CD8 clonotypes in ibrutinib-treated CLL. Sequencing was performed with immunoSEQ multiplex PCR; in TCRdb, only in-frame clones are kept and a portion is missing. The table records fewer than 400,000 clones, 67% of them present only once. The sample was PBMCs, taken after 36 months of ibrutinib treatment. The receptors stem from a human donor with chronic lymphocytic leukemia.

This clone occurred a few times. The chain joins TRBV7-2 to TRBJ2-7; TRBD2 might be the D (6 bases). The V gene's germline CDR1 is SGHTA and CDR2 FQGNSA. With 8 bases removed from V and 2 bases from J, the gap between germline ends came to 10 bases. This CDR3 comprises 12 residues. CDR3 nucleotides: TGTGCCAGCGGCGGGGCTGCCTACGAGCAGTACTTC. Protein product: CASGGAAYEQYF.

This chain links TRBV7-3 with TRBJ2-7, with 9 nucleotides matching TRBD1. CDR1 and CDR2 from the germline V gene are SGHTA and FQGTGA. The J segment lost 2 bases and the V segment lost 0 bases, leaving 2 bases of the junction unmatched. The CDR3 has 15 amino acids. CDR3 residues: CASSLTGTGPYEQYF. As DNA, the CDR3 is TGTGCCAGCAGCTTAACCGGGACAGGGCCCTACGAGCAGTACTTC.

Here the CDR3 reads CASSGQINYGYTF. CDR3 DNA sequence: TGTGCCAGCAGTGGACAGATTAACTATGGCTACACCTTC. This chain uses TRBV2 with TRBJ1-2; perhaps TRBD1 as D (5 bases). The V gene lost 4 bases and the J gene lost 1 base, with 7 bases spanning the gap. The CDR3 covers 13 residues. Germline CDR1 and CDR2: SNHLY and FYNNEI.

This chain links TRBV27 with TRBJ2-6; no clear D. V shed 1 base and J shed 3 bases, with 10 bases lying between them. The CDR3 extends over 16 amino acids. Germline loops: CDR1 MNHEY, CDR2 SMNVEV (reference sequence). In nucleotides, the CDR3 is TGTGCCAGCAGTTTATTTCTGCTAGTTGGGGCCAACGTCCTGACTTTC. Its protein is CASSLFLLVGANVLTF.

The sample holds a few counts of this clone. The chain has TRBV7-3 and TRBJ2-3; perhaps TRBD1 as D (5 bases). This CDR3 contains 13 residues. CDR1 is SGHTA, CDR2 FQGTGA, per germline. Trimming took 2 bases from V and 3 from J, leaving 6 bases between them. CDR3 protein: CASSLDRTDTQYF. Here the CDR3 DNA reads TGTGCCAGCAGCTTAGACAGAACAGATACGCAGTATTTT. The full variable domain, rest sourced from reference TRBV7-3 and TRBJ2-3, is GAGVSQTPSNKVTEKGKYVELRCDPISGHTALYWYRQSLGQGPEFLIYFQGTGAADDSGLPNDRFFAVRPEGSVSTLKIQRTERGDSAVYLCASSLDRTDTQYFGPGTRLTVL.

The chain combines TRBV28 with TRBJ2-1, with D unresolved. Trimming removed 2 bases from V and 14 bases from J, with 1 base in between. The CDR3 covers 8 residues. The germline V gene encodes CDR1 MDHEN and CDR2 SYDVKM. The CDR3 nucleotides read TGTGCCAGCAGTTTAAAGTTCTTC. This gives the protein CASSLKFF.

The CDR3 here is CASISTGGTEAFF. The CDR3 DNA follows: TGTGCCAGTATTAGCACGGGGGGTACTGAAGCTTTCTTT. The gene calls are TRBV19 and TRBJ1-1; D is possibly TRBD1 (5 bases). Looked up from germline, CDR1 is LNHDA and CDR2 is SQIVND (reference sequence). V was trimmed by 7 bases and J by 5 bases, leaving 14 bases between them. The CDR3 spans 13 residues.

This chain links TRBV9 with TRBJ2-3, with no clear D. The CDR3 covers 15 residues. Germline V gives CDR1 SGDLS, CDR2 YYNGEE. Trimming left V 3 bases short and J 2 bases short, with 13 bases between. CDR3 amino acids: CASSAQIQLTDTQYF. DNA for the CDR3: TGTGCCAGCAGCGCTCAGATACAACTCACAGATACGCAGTATTTT.

This clone occurred many times. The chain joins TRBV6-1 to TRBJ1-5; perhaps TRBD1 as D (6 bases). This CDR3 region has 15 residues. V dropped 2 bases and J dropped 3 bases, with 11 bases sitting between them. The V gene's germline CDR1 is MNHNS and CDR2 SASEGT. For the CDR3, the DNA is TGTGCCAGCAGTGAATTGTACAGGGACAATCAGCCCCAGCATTTT. The encoded protein is CASSELYRDNQPQHF.

The chain links TRBV7-2 to TRBJ2-7; D is unresolved. V lost 4 bases to trimming and J lost 4 bases, with 5 bases between them. Looked up from germline, CDR1 is SGHTA and CDR2 is FQGNSA. The CDR3 runs 11 residues. The DNA for the CDR3 is TGTGCCAGCAGCTCAAAATACGAGCAGTACTTC. Its translation is CASSSKYEQYF.

The rearrangement links TRBV28 to TRBJ1-2, with D possibly TRBD1 on 5 matching bases. From germline, CDR1 is MDHEN and CDR2 SYDVKM. This CDR3 spans 14 amino acids. Between the trimmed V and J ends, which lost 7 bases and 7 bases, there was a span of 19 bases. The DNA for the CDR3 is TGTGCCAGCACACTCGGCGGGAGGGGAGCTGGCTACACCTTC. It specifies CASTLGGRGAGYTF.

As to this clone: The junction and the germline gene differ at one end; a read error may be behind it. The rearrangement links TRBV2 to TRBJ2-5; 9 nucleotides agree with TRBD1. The germline V gene encodes CDR1 SNHLY and CDR2 FYNNEI. CDR3 length: 14 amino acids. The CDR3: CASREDRGQETQYF. For the CDR3, the DNA is TGTGCCAGCAGAGAAGACAGGGGGCAAGAGACCCAGTACTTC.

Only one count was recorded for this clone. The chain uses TRBV2 and TRBJ1-3, with D hard to call. CDR1 is SNHLY, CDR2 FYNNEI, per germline. Trimming pared 3 bases from V and 3 bases from J, leaving 9 bases between. The CDR3 has 14 amino acids. This CDR3 reads CASSEFIIGNTIYF. CDR3 sequence (DNA): TGTGCCAGCAGTGAGTTTATAATTGGAAACACCATATATTTT. The full variable domain, in which reference TRBV2 and TRBJ1-3 provide the parts outside the CDR3, is EPEVTQTPSHQVTQMGQEVILRCVPISNHLYFYWYRQILGQKVEFLVSFYNNEISEKSEIFDDQFSVERPDGSNFTLKIRSTKLEDSAMYFCASSEFIIGNTIYFGEGSWLTVV.

The genes are TRBV25-1 and TRBJ1-2, with TRBD1 matching over 8 bases. The CDR3 loop spans 15 amino acids. Unmatched junction bases numbered 12, after V lost 8 bases and J lost 4 bases. Germline V gene lookup returns CDR1 MGHDK and CDR2 SYGVNS. CDR3 sequence: CASEGSGQESYGYTF. The CDR3 nucleotides read TGTGCCAGCGAAGGATCGGGACAGGAGAGCTATGGCTACACCTTC.

This clone was counted a few times. This chain connects TRBV19 to TRBJ1-1, with D unresolved. The V end was cut by 5 bases, the J end by 8 bases, with 12 bases between. The CDR3 is 12 residues long. Germline V gene data show CDR1 as LNHDA and CDR2 as SQIVND (reference sequence). The CDR3 nucleotides read TGTGCCAGTAGTTGGGCTACATCCGAAGCTTTCTTT. This codes for CASSWATSEAFF.

The chain employs TRBV4-3 and TRBJ2-7; D is possibly TRBD1 or TRBD2 (6 bases each). Germline-derived CDR1 and CDR2 are LGHNA and YSLEER. CDR3 length: 17 residues. V was clipped by 2 bases and J by 2 bases, with 19 bases between them. In DNA form, the CDR3 reads TGCGCCAGCAGCCAAACCCTTGGGGGGCGGATCCCCTACGAGCAGTACTTC. It is translated as CASSQTLGGRIPYEQYF.

In its sample, this clone was seen a few times. The chain joins TRBV5-6 to TRBJ1-1; a possible D gene is TRBD1 (5 bases). V was clipped by 2 bases and J by 2 bases, with 13 bases between them. Germline-derived CDR1 and CDR2 are SGHDT and YYEEEE. The CDR3 covers 15 residues. The CDR3 DNA is TGTGCCAGCAGCTTTACGGGGGGAGGTAACACTGAAGCTTTCTTT. Residues: CASSFTGGGNTEAFF. Based on the CDR3 plus reference TRBV5-6 and TRBJ1-1, the full variable domain is DAGVTQSPTHLIKTRGQQVTLRCSPKSGHDTVSWYQQALGQGPQFIFQYYEEEERQRGNFPDRFSGHQFPNYSSELNVNALLLGDSALYLCASSFTGGGNTEAFFGQGTRLTVV.

This chain joins TRBV28 and TRBJ2-7, with D unclear. Germline values: CDR1 MDHEN, CDR2 SYDVKM. The CDR3 length is 12 residues. The V and J ends lost 5 bases and 3 bases respectively, with 8 bases between them. This CDR3 reads CASSPRYYEQYF. Written as DNA, the CDR3 is TGTGCCAGCAGTCCTCGTTACTACGAGCAGTACTTC. The whole variable domain, filled in from reference TRBV28 and TRBJ2-7, reads DVKVTQSSRYLVKRTGEKVFLECVQDMDHENMFWYRQDPGLGLRLIYFSYDVKMKEKGDIPEGYSVSREKKERFSLILESASTNQTSMYLCASSPRYYEQYFGPGTRLTVT.

This clone was counted a single time. V is TRBV19 and J is TRBJ2-7; D is unresolved. Germline V gene lookup returns CDR1 LNHDA and CDR2 SQIVND (reference sequence). The CDR3 runs 14 residues. Trimming removed 7 bases from V and 6 bases from J, with 19 bases in between. The CDR3: CASNNKETICEQYF. DNA of the CDR3: TGTGCCAGTAACAATAAGGAGACAATCTGCGAGCAGTACTTC.

V and J are TRBV2 and TRBJ2-1; 7 bases match TRBD2. Germline CDR1 reads SNHLY; CDR2 reads FYNNEI. V gave up 6 bases and J gave up 8 bases; unmatched junction bases: 4. CDR3 size: 12 residues. CDR3 region: CASRWEGDEQFF. CDR3 bases: TGTGCCAGCAGGTGGGAGGGCGATGAGCAGTTCTTC.

The chain joins TRBV11-2 to TRBJ2-5; D gene uncertain. Trimming cost V 5 bases and J 1 base, with 11 bases left between them. This CDR3 spans 14 amino acids. Germline V gives CDR1 SGHAT, CDR2 FQNNGV. The CDR3 here is CASSPRRVQETQYF. The CDR3 bases are TGTGCCAGCAGCCCCAGACGGGTCCAAGAGACCCAGTACTTC. The entire variable domain, with the rest obtained from reference TRBV11-2 and TRBJ2-5, is as follows: EAGVAQSPRYKIIEKRQSVAFWCNPISGHATLYWYQQILGQGPKLLIQFQNNGVVDDSQLPKDRFSAERLKGVDSTLKIQPAKLEDSAVYLCASSPRRVQETQYFGPGTRLLVL.